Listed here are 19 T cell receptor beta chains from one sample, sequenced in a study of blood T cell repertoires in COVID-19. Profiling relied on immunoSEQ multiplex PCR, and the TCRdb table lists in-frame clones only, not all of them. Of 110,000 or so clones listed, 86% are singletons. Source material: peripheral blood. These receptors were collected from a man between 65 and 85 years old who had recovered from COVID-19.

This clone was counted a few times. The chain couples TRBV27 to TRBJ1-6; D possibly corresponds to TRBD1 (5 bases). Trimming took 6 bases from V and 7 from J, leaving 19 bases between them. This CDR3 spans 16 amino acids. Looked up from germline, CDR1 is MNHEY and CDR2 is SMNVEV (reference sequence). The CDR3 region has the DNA TGTGCCAGCAGGATCTTGGCGGGACGGACCAATTCACCCCTCCACTTT. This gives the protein CASRILAGRTNSPLHF.

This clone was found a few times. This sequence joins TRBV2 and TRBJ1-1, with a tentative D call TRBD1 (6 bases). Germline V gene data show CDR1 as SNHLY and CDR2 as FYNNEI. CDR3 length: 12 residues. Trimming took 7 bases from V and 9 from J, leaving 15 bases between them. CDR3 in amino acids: CASKGVGAKAFF. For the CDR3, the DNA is TGTGCCAGCAAGGGTGTGGGGGCTAAAGCTTTCTTT.

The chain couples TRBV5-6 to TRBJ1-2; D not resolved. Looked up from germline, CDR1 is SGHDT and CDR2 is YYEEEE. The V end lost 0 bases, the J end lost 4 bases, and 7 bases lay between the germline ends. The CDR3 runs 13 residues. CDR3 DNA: TGTGCCAGCAGCTTGGTTCAGATCTATGGCTACACCTTC. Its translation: CASSLVQIYGYTF.

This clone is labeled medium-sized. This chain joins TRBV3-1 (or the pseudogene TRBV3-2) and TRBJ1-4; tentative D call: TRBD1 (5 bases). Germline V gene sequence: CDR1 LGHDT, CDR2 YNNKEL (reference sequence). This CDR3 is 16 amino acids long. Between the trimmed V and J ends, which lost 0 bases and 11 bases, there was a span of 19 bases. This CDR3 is CASSQDRGRGRWKLFF. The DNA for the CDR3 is TGTGCCAGCAGCCAAGATAGGGGAAGGGGTCGATGGAAACTGTTTTTT.

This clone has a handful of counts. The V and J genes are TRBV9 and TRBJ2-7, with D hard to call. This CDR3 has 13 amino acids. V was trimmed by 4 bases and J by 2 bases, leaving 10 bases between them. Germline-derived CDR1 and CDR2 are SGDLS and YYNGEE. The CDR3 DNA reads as TGTGCCAGCAGCAGCGACGTGGCCTACGAGCAGTACTTC. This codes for CASSSDVAYEQYF.

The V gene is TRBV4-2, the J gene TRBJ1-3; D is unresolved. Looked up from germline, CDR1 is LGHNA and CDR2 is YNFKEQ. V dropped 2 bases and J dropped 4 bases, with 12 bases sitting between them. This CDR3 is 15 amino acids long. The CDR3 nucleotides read TGTGCCAGCAGCCAACCTGAGAGGGCCGGAAACACCATATATTTT. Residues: CASSQPERAGNTIYF.

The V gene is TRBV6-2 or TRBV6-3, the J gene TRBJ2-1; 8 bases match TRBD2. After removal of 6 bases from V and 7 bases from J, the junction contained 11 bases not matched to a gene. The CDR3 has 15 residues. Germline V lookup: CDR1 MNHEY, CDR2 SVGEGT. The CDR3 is CASSRTTSGLNEQFF. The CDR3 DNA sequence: TGTGCCAGCAGCCGCACCACTAGCGGACTGAATGAGCAGTTCTTC.

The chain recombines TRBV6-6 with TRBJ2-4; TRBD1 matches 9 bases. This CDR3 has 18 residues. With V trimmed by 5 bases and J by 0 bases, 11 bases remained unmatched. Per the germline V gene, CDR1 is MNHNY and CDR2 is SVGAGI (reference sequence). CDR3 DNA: TGTGCCAGCAGTCCCGGACAGGGGACATTAATAGCCAAAAACATTCAGTACTTC. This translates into CASSPGQGTLIAKNIQYF.

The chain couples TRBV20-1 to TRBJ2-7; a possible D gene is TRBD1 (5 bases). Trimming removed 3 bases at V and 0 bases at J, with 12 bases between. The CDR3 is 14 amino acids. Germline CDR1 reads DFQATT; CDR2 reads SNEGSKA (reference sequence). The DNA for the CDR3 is TGCAGTGCTAGTGACAGTTTAAACTCCTACGAGCAGTACTTC. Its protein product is CSASDSLNSYEQYF.

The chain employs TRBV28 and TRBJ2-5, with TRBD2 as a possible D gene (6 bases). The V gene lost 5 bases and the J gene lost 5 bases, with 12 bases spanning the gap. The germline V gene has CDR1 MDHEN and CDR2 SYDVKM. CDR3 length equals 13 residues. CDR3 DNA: TGTGCCAGCAGTCCGTGGACTACGGAGACCCAGTACTTC. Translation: CASSPWTTETQYF.

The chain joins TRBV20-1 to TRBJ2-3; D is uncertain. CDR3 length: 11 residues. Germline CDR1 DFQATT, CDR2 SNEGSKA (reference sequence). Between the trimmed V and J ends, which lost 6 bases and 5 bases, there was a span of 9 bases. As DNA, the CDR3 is TGCAGTGCAGAAATCGGAGATACGCAGTATTTT. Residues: CSAEIGDTQYF.

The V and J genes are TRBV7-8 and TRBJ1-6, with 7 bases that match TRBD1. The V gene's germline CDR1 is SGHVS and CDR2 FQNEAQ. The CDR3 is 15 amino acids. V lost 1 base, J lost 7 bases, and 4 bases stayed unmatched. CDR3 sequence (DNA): TGTGCCAGCAGCTTAGATGAGGGGGCAAATTCACCCCTCCACTTT. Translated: CASSLDEGANSPLHF.

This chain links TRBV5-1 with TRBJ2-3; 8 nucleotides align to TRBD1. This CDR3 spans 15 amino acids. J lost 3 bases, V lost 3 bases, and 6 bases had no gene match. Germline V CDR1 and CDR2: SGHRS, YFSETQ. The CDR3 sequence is CASSSQGAKTDTQYF. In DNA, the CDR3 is TGCGCCAGCAGCTCCCAGGGGGCCAAGACAGATACGCAGTATTTT.

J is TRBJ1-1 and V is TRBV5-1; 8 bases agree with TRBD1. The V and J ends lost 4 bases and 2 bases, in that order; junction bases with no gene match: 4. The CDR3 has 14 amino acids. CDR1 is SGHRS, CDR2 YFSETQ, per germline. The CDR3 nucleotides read TGCGCCAGCAGCGTACAGGGGGTCAACACTGAAGCTTTCTTT. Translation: CASSVQGVNTEAFF.

This CDR3 is CATSGGGRGYEQYF. DNA for the CDR3: TGTGCCACCTCCGGGGGGGGTAGAGGCTACGAGCAGTACTTC. The chain employs TRBV27 and TRBJ2-7; TRBD2 matches at 8 bases. The CDR3 is made up of 14 amino acids. The ends lost 10 bases at V and 3 bases at J; junction bases unmatched: 11. Germline values: CDR1 MNHEY, CDR2 SMNVEV (reference sequence).

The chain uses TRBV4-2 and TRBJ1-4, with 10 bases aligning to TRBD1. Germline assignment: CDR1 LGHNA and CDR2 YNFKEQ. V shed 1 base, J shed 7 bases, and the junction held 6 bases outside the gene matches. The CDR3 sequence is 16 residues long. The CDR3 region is CASSQVRQGAGEKLFF. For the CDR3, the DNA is TGTGCCAGCAGCCAAGTAAGACAGGGGGCGGGTGAAAAACTGTTTTTT.

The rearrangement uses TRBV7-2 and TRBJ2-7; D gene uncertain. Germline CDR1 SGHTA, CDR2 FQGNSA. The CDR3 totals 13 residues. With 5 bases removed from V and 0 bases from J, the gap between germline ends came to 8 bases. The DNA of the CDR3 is TGTGCCAGCAGCGAGGCCATCTCCTACGAGCAGTACTTC. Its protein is CASSEAISYEQYF.

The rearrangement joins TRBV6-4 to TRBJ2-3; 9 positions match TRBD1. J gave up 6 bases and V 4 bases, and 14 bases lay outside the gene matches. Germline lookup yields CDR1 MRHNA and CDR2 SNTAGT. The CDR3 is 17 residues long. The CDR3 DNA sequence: TGTGCCAGCAGTGCCCTAGGGAACAGGGGGCCTGGGGATACGCAGTATTTT. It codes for CASSALGNRGPGDTQYF.

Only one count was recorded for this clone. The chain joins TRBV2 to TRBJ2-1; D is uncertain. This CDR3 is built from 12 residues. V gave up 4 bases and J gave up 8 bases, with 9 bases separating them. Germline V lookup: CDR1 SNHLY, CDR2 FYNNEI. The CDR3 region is CASSARSHEQFF. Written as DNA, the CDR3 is TGTGCCAGCAGTGCCAGGTCGCATGAGCAGTTCTTC.